The rows below give T cell receptor beta chains drawn from one sample of a study of CD8 T cells in Susac syndrome. TCRdb itself ran the immunoSEQ multiplex PCR reads through MiXCR, one entry per CDR3 protein. The table lists under 200,000 distinct CDR3 sequences, approximately 96% of them singletons. Material: CD8+ T cells from PBMCs. The receptor source for this set is a human donor with multiple sclerosis. CDR3s leave out the opening cysteine and the closing phenylalanine or tryptophan. D genes are given only for firm matches.

V gene: TRBV3-1
D gene: -
J gene: TRBJ2-5
CDR3 length: 9
CDR3 protein: ASSHTETQY

V gene: TRBV12-3/TRBV12-4
D gene: -
J gene: TRBJ2-7
CDR3 length: 13
CDR3 protein: ASSPSGGESYEQY

V gene: TRBV29-1
D gene: TRBD1
J gene: TRBJ2-3
CDR3 length: 14
CDR3 protein: SVEGTRTGVTDTQY

V gene: TRBV12-3/TRBV12-4
D gene: TRBD1
J gene: TRBJ1-1
CDR3 length: 14
CDR3 protein: ASSFPGQGTNTEAF

V gene: TRBV7-9
D gene: -
J gene: TRBJ2-7
CDR3 length: 11
CDR3 protein: ALGGGGAYEQY

V gene: TRBV2
D gene: -
J gene: TRBJ2-5
CDR3 length: 15
CDR3 protein: ASSEAQVGADQETQY

V gene: TRBV3-1
D gene: -
J gene: TRBJ1-2
CDR3 length: 12
CDR3 protein: ASSLRARPYGYT

V gene: TRBV28
D gene: TRBD1
J gene: TRBJ1-1
CDR3 length: 12
CDR3 protein: ASSNRGLDTEAF

V gene: TRBV7-9
D gene: -
J gene: TRBJ2-7
CDR3 length: 12
CDR3 protein: ASSLLDDSYEQY

V gene: TRBV28
D gene: TRBD1
J gene: TRBJ2-1
CDR3 length: 14
CDR3 protein: ASSLGTESDYNEQF

V gene: TRBV9
D gene: -
J gene: TRBJ2-7
CDR3 length: 10
CDR3 protein: ASSAGGIEQY

V gene: TRBV13
D gene: TRBD1
J gene: TRBJ1-2
CDR3 length: 14
CDR3 protein: ASSSGTGTANYGYT

V gene: TRBV19
D gene: -
J gene: TRBJ1-2
CDR3 length: 11
CDR3 protein: ASSIREENGYT

V gene: TRBV15
D gene: -
J gene: TRBJ2-1
CDR3 length: 12
CDR3 protein: ATSTSSGYNEQF

V gene: TRBV29-1
D gene: -
J gene: TRBJ1-1
CDR3 length: 12
CDR3 protein: SVNVRAMNTEAF

V gene: TRBV29-1
D gene: -
J gene: TRBJ1-1
CDR3 length: 14
CDR3 protein: SVEVQGRESGTEAF

V gene: TRBV29-1
D gene: -
J gene: TRBJ2-6
CDR3 length: 15
CDR3 protein: SVQLTGTQSGANVLT

V gene: TRBV27
D gene: TRBD1
J gene: TRBJ2-5
CDR3 length: 13
CDR3 protein: ASSLRATGGETQY

V gene: TRBV28
D gene: -
J gene: TRBJ1-6
CDR3 length: 12
CDR3 protein: ASSLKRGPSPLH

V gene: TRBV6-5
D gene: -
J gene: TRBJ2-2
CDR3 length: 11
CDR3 protein: ASSYVRTGELF

V gene: TRBV4-1
D gene: -
J gene: TRBJ2-7
CDR3 length: 15
CDR3 protein: ASSQDPHSGRTLEQY

V gene: TRBV3-1
D gene: TRBD2
J gene: TRBJ2-7
CDR3 length: 13
CDR3 protein: ASSQEYGLADEQY

V gene: TRBV30
D gene: -
J gene: TRBJ1-1
CDR3 length: 17
CDR3 protein: AWSVQRARAWCSDTEAF

V gene: TRBV3-1
D gene: -
J gene: TRBJ1-1
CDR3 length: 12
CDR3 protein: ASTKGGLNTEAF

V gene: TRBV3-1
D gene: -
J gene: TRBJ1-4
CDR3 length: 13
CDR3 protein: ASSPGGEFFEKLF

V gene: TRBV20-1
D gene: -
J gene: TRBJ2-5
CDR3 length: 13
CDR3 protein: SALYPPRGTETQY

V gene: TRBV20-1
D gene: TRBD1
J gene: TRBJ2-3
CDR3 length: 13
CDR3 protein: SASGGQGDLDTQY

V gene: TRBV5-1
D gene: -
J gene: TRBJ1-1
CDR3 length: 11
CDR3 protein: ASSFSKGTEAF

V gene: TRBV3-1
D gene: TRBD2
J gene: TRBJ2-1
CDR3 length: 14
CDR3 protein: ASSQVLAVPYNEQF

V gene: TRBV24-1
D gene: -
J gene: TRBJ2-1
CDR3 length: 12
CDR3 protein: ATSVGPSYNEQF

V gene: TRBV29-1
D gene: -
J gene: TRBJ1-4
CDR3 length: 9
CDR3 protein: SVPLGEKLF

V gene: TRBV15
D gene: -
J gene: TRBJ2-3
CDR3 length: 12
CDR3 protein: ATSFKPVGDTQY

V gene: TRBV20-1
D gene: -
J gene: TRBJ2-1
CDR3 length: 9
CDR3 protein: SAPLWNEQF

V gene: TRBV2
D gene: -
J gene: TRBJ1-5
CDR3 length: 14
CDR3 protein: ASSEDRGGPNQPQH

V gene: TRBV29-1
D gene: TRBD2
J gene: TRBJ2-2
CDR3 length: 14
CDR3 protein: SAVGLAGSPTGELF

V gene: TRBV28
D gene: -
J gene: TRBJ2-3
CDR3 length: 12
CDR3 protein: ASSLYASTDTQY

V gene: TRBV27
D gene: -
J gene: TRBJ2-3
CDR3 length: 10
CDR3 protein: ASSLSSDTQY

V gene: TRBV29-1
D gene: -
J gene: TRBJ2-6
CDR3 length: 15
CDR3 protein: SVEEGQPPSGANVLT

V gene: TRBV28
D gene: TRBD1
J gene: TRBJ2-2
CDR3 length: 11
CDR3 protein: ASSLTGPGELF

V gene: TRBV3-1
D gene: -
J gene: TRBJ2-2
CDR3 length: 11
CDR3 protein: ASSPLSTGELF

V gene: TRBV27
D gene: -
J gene: TRBJ2-1
CDR3 length: 9
CDR3 protein: ATSIGNEQF

V gene: TRBV5-1
D gene: TRBD1
J gene: TRBJ2-7
CDR3 length: 13
CDR3 protein: ASSPTGPHPYEQY

V gene: TRBV9
D gene: -
J gene: TRBJ2-7
CDR3 length: 13
CDR3 protein: ASSVGPDPGYEQY

V gene: TRBV3-1
D gene: -
J gene: TRBJ2-1
CDR3 length: 10
CDR3 protein: ASSQDYNEQF

V gene: TRBV6-5
D gene: -
J gene: TRBJ2-1
CDR3 length: 12
CDR3 protein: ASSYSIGPNEQF

V gene: TRBV7-8
D gene: -
J gene: TRBJ2-2
CDR3 length: 15
CDR3 protein: ASSIRPGTGVSGELF